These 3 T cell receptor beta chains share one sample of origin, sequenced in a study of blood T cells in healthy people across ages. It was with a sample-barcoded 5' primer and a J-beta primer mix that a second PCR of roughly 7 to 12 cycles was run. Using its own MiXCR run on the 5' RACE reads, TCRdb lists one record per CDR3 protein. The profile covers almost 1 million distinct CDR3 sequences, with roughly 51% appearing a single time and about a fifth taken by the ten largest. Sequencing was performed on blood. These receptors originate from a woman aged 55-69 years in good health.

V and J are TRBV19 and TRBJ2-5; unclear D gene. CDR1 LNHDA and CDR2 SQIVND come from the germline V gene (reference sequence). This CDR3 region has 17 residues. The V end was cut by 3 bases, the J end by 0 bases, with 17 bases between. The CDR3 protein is CASSILFVGSHQETQYF. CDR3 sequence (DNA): TGTGCCAGTAGTATTCTCTTCGTTGGGTCCCACCAAGAGACCCAGTACTTC.

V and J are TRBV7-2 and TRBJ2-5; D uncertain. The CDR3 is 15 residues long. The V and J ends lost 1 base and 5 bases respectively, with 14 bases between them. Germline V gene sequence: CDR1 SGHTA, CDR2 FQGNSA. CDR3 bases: TGTGCCAGCAGCTTAGAGGGTTGGTCTCGGGAGACCCAGTACTTC. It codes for CASSLEGWSRETQYF.

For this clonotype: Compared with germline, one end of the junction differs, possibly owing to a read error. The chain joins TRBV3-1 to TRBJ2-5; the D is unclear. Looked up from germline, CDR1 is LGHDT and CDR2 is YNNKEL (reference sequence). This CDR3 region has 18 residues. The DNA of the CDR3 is TGTGACAGCAGTCAAGATATCTGGATCGAGCGTTCCCAAGAGACCCAGTACTTC. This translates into CDSSQDIWIERSQETQYF.